The sample holds one count of the clone carrying this T cell receptor (beta chain). This specimen comes from a study of cytomegalovirus exposure and HLA in healthy donors. V was pared by 5 bases and J by 6 bases, with 11 bases of the junction left unmatched. This CDR3 has 15 amino acids. CDR1 is SEHNR and CDR2 is FQNEAQ in the germline V gene (reference sequence). With 60 Vbeta and 13 Jbeta primers, the PCR was carried out. TCRdb keeps only in-frame clones here, not all; method: immunoSEQ multiplex PCR. The sample lists more than 80,000 clones, roughly 86% occurring once. The sequence derives from a man under 40 in good health and CMV-seropositive. Sequencing input: PBMCs. The V call is TRBV7-9, the J call TRBJ1-2; TRBD1 agrees at 8 bases. CDR3 sequence: CASSPYGQGGDGYTF. CDR3 nucleotide sequence: TGTGCCAGCAGCCCCTACGGACAGGGAGGGGATGGCTACACCTTC.